This T cell receptor beta chain was sequenced during a study of T cell responses to AZD1222 COVID-19 vaccine. Findings and limits, study-wide: The study found vaccine-associated CD4 TCRs spanning spike, dominant at 160-218 and 743-854.

Points on this clone: Its specificity is not known.

Method: immunoSEQ multiplex PCR; TCRdb's copy keeps in-frame clones and lacks some. The sample records 130,000 to 150,000 clones, 91% being singletons. The CDR3 length is 16 residues. Trimming took off 1 base at V and 3 bases at J, with 14 bases between the two ends. CDR1 and CDR2 from the germline V gene are SGHRS and YFSETQ. This rearrangement joins TRBV5-1 to TRBJ2-1; D might be TRBD2 (6 bases). The source material was peripheral blood, sampled 28 days after the second AZD1222 dose. This clonotype was sampled from an adult who received the AZD1222 COVID-19 vaccine. The CDR3 DNA reads as TGCGCCAGCAGCTTGTCCGGGGGTTCAGGCTACAATGAGCAGTTCTTC. Translation: CASSLSGGSGYNEQFF.